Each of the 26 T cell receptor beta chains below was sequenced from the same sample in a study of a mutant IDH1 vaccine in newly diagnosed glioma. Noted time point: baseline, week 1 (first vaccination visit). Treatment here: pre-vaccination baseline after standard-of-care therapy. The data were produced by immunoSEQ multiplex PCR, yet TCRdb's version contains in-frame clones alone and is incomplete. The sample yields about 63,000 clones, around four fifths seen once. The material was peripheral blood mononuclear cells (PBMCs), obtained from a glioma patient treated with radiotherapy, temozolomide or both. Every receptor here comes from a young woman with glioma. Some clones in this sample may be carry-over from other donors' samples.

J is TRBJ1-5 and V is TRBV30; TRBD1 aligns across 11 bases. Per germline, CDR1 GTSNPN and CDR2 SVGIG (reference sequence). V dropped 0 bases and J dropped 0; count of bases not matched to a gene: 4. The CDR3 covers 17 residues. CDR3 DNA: TGTGCCTGGAGTGTAGGGGGACAGGGGGGTAGCAATCAGCCCCAGCATTTT. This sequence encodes CAWSVGGQGGSNQPQHF.

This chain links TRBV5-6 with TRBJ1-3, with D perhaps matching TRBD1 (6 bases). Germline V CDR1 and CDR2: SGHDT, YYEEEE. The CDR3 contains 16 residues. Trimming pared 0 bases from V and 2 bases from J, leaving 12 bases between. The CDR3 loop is CASSLGGRGPGNTIYF. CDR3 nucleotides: TGTGCCAGCAGCTTGGGTGGGCGGGGGCCTGGAAACACCATATATTTT.

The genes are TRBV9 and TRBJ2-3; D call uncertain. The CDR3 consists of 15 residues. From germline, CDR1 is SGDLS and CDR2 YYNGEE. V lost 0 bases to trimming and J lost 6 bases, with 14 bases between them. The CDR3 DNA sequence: TGTGCCAGCAGCGTAGTAGGCTATCCGAGTGATACGCAGTATTTT. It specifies CASSVVGYPSDTQYF.

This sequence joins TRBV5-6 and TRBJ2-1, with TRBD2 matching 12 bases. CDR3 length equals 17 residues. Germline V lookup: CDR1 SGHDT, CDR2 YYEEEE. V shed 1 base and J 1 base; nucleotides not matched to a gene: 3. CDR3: CASSLRTSGVSYNEQFF. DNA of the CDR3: TGTGCCAGCAGCTTGAGGACTAGCGGGGTTTCCTACAATGAGCAGTTCTTC.

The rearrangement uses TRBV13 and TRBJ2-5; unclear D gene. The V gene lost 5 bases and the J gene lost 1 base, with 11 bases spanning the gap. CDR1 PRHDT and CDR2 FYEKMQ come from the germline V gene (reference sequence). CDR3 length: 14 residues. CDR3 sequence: CASSGRASQETQYF. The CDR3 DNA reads TGTGCCAGCAGCGGACGGGCCAGCCAAGAGACCCAGTACTTC.

For the CDR3, the DNA is TGTGCCAGCAGCTTCAGCAGGACTGGAAACACCATATATTTT. Amino acids: CASSFSRTGNTIYF. The chain uses TRBV13 and TRBJ1-3; D unresolved. The CDR3 consists of 14 residues. Trimming took 3 bases from V and 2 from J, leaving 8 bases between them. The germline gives CDR1 PRHDT, CDR2 FYEKMQ (reference sequence).

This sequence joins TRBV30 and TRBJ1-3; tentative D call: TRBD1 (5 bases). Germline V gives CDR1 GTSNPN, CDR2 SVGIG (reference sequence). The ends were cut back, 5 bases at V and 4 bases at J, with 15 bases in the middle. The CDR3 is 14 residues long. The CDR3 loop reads CAWRRRGGGNTIYF. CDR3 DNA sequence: TGTGCCTGGCGAAGGAGGGGCGGGGGAAACACCATATATTTT.

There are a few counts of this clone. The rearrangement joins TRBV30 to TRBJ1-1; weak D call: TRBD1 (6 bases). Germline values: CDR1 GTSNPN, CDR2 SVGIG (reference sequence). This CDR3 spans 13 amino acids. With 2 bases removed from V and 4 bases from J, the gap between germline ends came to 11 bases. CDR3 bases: TGTGCCTGGAGTCGAGGGGGACCCACTGAAGCTTTCTTT. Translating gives CAWSRGGPTEAFF.

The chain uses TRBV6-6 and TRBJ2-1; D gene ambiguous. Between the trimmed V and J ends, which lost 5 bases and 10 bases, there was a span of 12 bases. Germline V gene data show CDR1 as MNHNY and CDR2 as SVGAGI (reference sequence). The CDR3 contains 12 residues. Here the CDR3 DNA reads TGTGCCAGCAGTCAGAGACAAGGCGAGCAGTTCTTC. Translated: CASSQRQGEQFF.

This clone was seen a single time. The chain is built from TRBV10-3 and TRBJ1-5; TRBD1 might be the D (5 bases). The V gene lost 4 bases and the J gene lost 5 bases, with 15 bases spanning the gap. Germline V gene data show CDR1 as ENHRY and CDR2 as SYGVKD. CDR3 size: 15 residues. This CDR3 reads CAISGLTGPDQPQHF. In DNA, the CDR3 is TGTGCCATCAGTGGACTTACAGGACCAGATCAGCCCCAGCATTTT.

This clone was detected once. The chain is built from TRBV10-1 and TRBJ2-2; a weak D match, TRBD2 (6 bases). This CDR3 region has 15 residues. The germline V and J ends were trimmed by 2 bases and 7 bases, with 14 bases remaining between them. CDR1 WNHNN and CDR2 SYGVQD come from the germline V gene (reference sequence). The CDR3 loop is CASSEITSHGGELFF. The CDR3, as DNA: TGCGCCAGCAGTGAGATAACTAGCCATGGCGGGGAGCTGTTTTTT.

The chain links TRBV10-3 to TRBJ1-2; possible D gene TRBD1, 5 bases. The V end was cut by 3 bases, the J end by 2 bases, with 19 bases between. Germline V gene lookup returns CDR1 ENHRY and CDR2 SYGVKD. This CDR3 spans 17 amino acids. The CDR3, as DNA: TGTGCCATCAGTGATCAGCGCCAGGGAGCCTCAAACTATGGCTACACCTTC. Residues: CAISDQRQGASNYGYTF.

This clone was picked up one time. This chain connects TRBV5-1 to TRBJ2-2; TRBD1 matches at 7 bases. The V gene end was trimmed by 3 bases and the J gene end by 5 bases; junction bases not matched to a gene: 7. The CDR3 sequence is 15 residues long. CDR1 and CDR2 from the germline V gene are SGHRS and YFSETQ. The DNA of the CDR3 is TGCGCCAGCAGCTCGGGGACAGTCGGAACCGGGGAGCTGTTTTTT. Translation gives CASSSGTVGTGELFF.

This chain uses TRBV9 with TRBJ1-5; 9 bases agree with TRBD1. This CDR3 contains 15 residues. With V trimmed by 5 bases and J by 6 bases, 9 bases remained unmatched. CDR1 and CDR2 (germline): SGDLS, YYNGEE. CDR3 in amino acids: CASSSGTGMGQPQHF. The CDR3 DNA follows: TGTGCCAGCAGTTCCGGGACAGGGATGGGTCAGCCCCAGCATTTT.

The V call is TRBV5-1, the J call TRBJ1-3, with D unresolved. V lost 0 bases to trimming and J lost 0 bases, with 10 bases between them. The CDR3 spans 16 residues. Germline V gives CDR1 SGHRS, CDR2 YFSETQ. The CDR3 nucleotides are TGCGCCAGCAGCTTGGAGGGATCTTTCTCTGGAAACACCATATATTTT. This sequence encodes CASSLEGSFSGNTIYF.

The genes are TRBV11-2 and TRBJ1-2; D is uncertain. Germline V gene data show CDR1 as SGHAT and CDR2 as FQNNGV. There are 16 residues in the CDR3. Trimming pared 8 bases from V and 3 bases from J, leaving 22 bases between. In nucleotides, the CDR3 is TGTGCCAGCTTCCCCCGCCGTTCCGGCCGCGACTATGGCTACACCTTC. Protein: CASFPRRSGRDYGYTF. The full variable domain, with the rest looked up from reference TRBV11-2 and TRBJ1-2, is EAGVAQSPRYKIIEKRQSVAFWCNPISGHATLYWYQQILGQGPKLLIQFQNNGVVDDSQLPKDRFSAERLKGVDSTLKIQPAKLEDSAVYLCASFPRRSGRDYGYTFGSGTRLTVV.

The DNA for the CDR3 is TGTGCCAGTAGTATACCCCCTGGAGAGACCCAGTACTTC. The encoded protein is CASSIPPGETQYF. This rearrangement joins TRBV19 to TRBJ2-5; D unclear. The CDR3 is made up of 13 amino acids. Germline CDR1 and CDR2: LNHDA and SQIVND (reference sequence). V dropped 2 bases and J dropped 4 bases, with 8 bases sitting between them.

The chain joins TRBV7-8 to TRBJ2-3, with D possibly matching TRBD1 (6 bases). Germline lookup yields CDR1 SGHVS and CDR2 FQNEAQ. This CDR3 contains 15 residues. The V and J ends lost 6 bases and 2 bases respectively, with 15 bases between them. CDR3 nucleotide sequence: TGTGCCAGCAGATCCCTACAGGGCCCCACAGATACGCAGTATTTT. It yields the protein CASRSLQGPTDTQYF.

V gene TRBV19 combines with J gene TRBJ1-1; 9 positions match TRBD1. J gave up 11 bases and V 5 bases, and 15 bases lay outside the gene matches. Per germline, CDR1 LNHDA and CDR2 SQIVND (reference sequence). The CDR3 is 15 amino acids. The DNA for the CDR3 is TGTGCCAGTAGTGTCCTTGGACGACAGGGGGACCAGGCTTTCTTT. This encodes CASSVLGRQGDQAFF. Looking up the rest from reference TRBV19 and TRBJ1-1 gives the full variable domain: DGGITQSPKYLFRKEGQNVTLSCEQNLNHDAMYWYRQDPGQGLRLIYYSQIVNDFQKGDIAEGYSVSREKKESFPLTVTSAQKNPTAFYLCASSVLGRQGDQAFFGQGTRLTVV.

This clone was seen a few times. CDR3 sequence: CASSLSRNTEAFF. CDR3 in DNA: TGCGCCAGCAGCTTGAGCCGAAACACTGAAGCTTTCTTT. J is TRBJ1-1 and V is TRBV5-1; no reliable D call. Germline loops: CDR1 SGHRS, CDR2 YFSETQ. The CDR3 covers 13 residues. Trimming cost V 1 base and J 2 bases, with 6 bases left between them.

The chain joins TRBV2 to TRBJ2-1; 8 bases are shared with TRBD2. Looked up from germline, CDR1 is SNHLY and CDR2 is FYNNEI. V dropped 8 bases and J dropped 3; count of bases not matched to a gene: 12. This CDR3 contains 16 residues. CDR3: CASPPRTGLGYNEQFF. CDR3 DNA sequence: TGTGCCAGCCCGCCCCGGACGGGACTAGGCTACAATGAGCAGTTCTTC.

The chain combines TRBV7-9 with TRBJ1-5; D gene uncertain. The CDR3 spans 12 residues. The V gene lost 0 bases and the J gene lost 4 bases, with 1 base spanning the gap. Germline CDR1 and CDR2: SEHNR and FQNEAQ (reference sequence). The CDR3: CASSLANQPQHF. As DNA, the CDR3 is TGTGCCAGCAGCTTAGCGAATCAGCCCCAGCATTTT.

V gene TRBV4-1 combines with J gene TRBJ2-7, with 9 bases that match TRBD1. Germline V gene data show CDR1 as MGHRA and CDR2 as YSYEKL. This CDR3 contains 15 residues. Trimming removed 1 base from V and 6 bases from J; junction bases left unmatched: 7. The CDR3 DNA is TGCGCCAGCAGCCAAGCCCCGGGACAGGGCCTCGAGCAGTACTTC. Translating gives CASSQAPGQGLEQYF.

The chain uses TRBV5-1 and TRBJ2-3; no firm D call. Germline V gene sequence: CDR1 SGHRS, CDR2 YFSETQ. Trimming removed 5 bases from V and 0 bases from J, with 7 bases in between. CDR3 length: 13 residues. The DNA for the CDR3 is TGCGCCAGCAGTTGGGTTAGCACAGATACGCAGTATTTT. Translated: CASSWVSTDTQYF.

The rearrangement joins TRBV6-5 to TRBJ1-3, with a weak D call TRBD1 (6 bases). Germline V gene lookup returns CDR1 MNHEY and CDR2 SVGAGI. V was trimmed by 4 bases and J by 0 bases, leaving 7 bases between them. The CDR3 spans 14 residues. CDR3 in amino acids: CASSLQGSGNTIYF. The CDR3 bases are TGTGCCAGCAGTTTACAGGGCTCTGGAAACACCATATATTTT.

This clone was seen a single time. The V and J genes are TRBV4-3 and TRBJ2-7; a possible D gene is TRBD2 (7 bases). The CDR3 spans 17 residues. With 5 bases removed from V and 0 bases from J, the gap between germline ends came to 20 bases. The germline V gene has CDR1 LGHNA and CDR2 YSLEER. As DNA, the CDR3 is TGCGCCAGCAGCTCGAAGGGGGGGGCAGGATCCTCCTACGAGCAGTACTTC. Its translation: CASSSKGGAGSSYEQYF.